The sequence of this TCR beta chain was determined in a study of T cell clonality in common variable immunodeficiency. The CDR3 covers 15 residues. Germline-derived CDR1 and CDR2 are LNHDA and SQIVND (reference sequence). Trimming removed 5 bases from V and 1 base from J; junction bases left unmatched: 4. The repertoire was sequenced with immunoSEQ multiplex PCR; TCRdb's copy has only in-frame clones and lacks some. This sample carries tens of thousands of clones, none of them present only once. General study results and limits: Fewer TCRbeta clones were shared among CVID subjects than controls. Reportedly, TCR beta sequences from common variable immunodeficiency showed fewer deletions and N-nucleotide insertions.

This clone was picked up many times. Its antigen is unknown. The DNA ends 3 residues before the CDR3 does, and the rest of the CDR3 is filled in from the germline J gene. The sequencing input was peripheral blood mononuclear cells. The TCR sequence derives from a person aged 18 to 70 in good health. The chain carries TRBV19 and TRBJ1-1; 10 bases map to TRBD1. The DNA read from the CDR3 is TGTGCCAGTAGTGTGGGGGACAGGGGGAACACTGAA. Amino acids: CASSVGDRGNTE. The entire CDR3 sequence reads CASSVGDRGNTEAFF.